These T cell receptor beta chains were read from a single sample in a study of cytomegalovirus exposure and HLA in healthy donors. Data came from immunoSEQ multiplex PCR; TCRdb stores just in-frame clones and leaves some out. In the table there are a few hundred thousand clones, more than 55% of which are singletons. The sample taken for sequencing was PBMCs. These receptors were taken from a female donor in good health and CMV-seronegative. Both conserved end residues are part of each CDR3. Each record gives: CDR3 protein, CDR3 DNA, J gene, D gene, V gene, clone size. A D gene is named only where the DNA matches it firmly. Some rows have no size entry. The others give once, few or many, or a class for an expanded clone.

CDR3: CASRTAGVTYNEQFF
DNA: TGTGCCAGCAGAACTGCGGGAGTAACTTACAATGAGCAGTTCTTC
J: TRBJ2-1
D: TRBD2
V: TRBV27
size: NA

CDR3: CASSAGGSGLEQFF
DNA: TGTGCCAGCAGTGCCGGGGGGTCGGGGCTCGAGCAGTTCTTC
J: TRBJ2-1
D: TRBD2
V: TRBV9
size: NA

CDR3: CASSHPTGGYNEQFF
DNA: TGCGCCAGCAGCCATCCGACGGGAGGATACAATGAGCAGTTCTTC
J: TRBJ2-1
D: TRBD2
V: TRBV4-1
size: NA

CDR3: CASRPPDRGPHEQYF
DNA: TGTGCCAGCAGACCACCGGACAGGGGGCCCCACGAGCAGTACTTC
J: TRBJ2-7
D: TRBD1
V: TRBV5-8
size: NA

CDR3: CAWSPPRQGRNEQYF
DNA: TGTGCCTGGAGTCCCCCCCGACAGGGTAGGAACGAGCAGTACTTC
J: TRBJ2-7
D: TRBD1
V: TRBV30
size: NA

CDR3: CASSLGLARTDTQYF
DNA: TGTGCCAGCAGCCTGGGACTAGCGAGGACAGATACGCAGTATTTT
J: TRBJ2-3
D: TRBD2
V: TRBV7-8
size: NA

CDR3: CASSRTGPNQPQHF
DNA: TGTGCCAGCAGCCGGACAGGGCCTAATCAGCCCCAGCATTTT
J: TRBJ1-5
D: TRBD1
V: TRBV5-6
size: few

CDR3: CASSLEQGAIREQYF
DNA: TGTGCCAGCAGCTTAGAACAGGGGGCGATACGCGAGCAGTACTTC
J: TRBJ2-7
D: TRBD1
V: TRBV7-9
size: NA

CDR3: CASSWGTSGGTDTQYF
DNA: TGTGCCAGCAGCTGGGGGACTAGCGGGGGCACAGATACGCAGTATTTT
J: TRBJ2-3
D: TRBD2
V: TRBV7-9
size: NA

CDR3: CASSYSAAAAFF
DNA: TGTGCCAGCAGTTACTCGGCCGCGGCGGCTTTCTTT
J: TRBJ1-1
D: NA
V: TRBV6-6
size: few

CDR3: CASSPGFSDTDTQYF
DNA: TGTGCCAGCAGTCCAGGGTTTTCTGACACAGATACGCAGTATTTT
J: TRBJ2-3
D: NA
V: TRBV2
size: NA

CDR3: CASSSTVRTGELFF
DNA: TGTGCCAGTAGTAGCACAGTCAGGACCGGGGAGCTGTTTTTT
J: TRBJ2-2
D: NA
V: TRBV19
size: NA

CDR3: CASSPQTGNQPQHF
DNA: TGCGCCAGCAGCCCCCAGACAGGTAATCAGCCCCAGCATTTT
J: TRBJ1-5
D: NA
V: TRBV5-1
size: NA

CDR3: CASSPILAAQETQYF
DNA: TGCGCCAGCAGCCCAATACTAGCGGCTCAAGAGACCCAGTACTTC
J: TRBJ2-5
D: TRBD2
V: TRBV5-1
size: few

CDR3: CAIKYRGSYEQYF
DNA: TGTGCCATCAAGTACAGGGGTAGCTACGAGCAGTACTTC
J: TRBJ2-7
D: TRBD1
V: TRBV10-3
size: few

CDR3: CASSSVGLVKNIQYF
DNA: TGTGCCAGCAGTTCTGTTGGACTAGTTAAAAACATTCAGTACTTC
J: TRBJ2-4
D: TRBD2
V: TRBV6-5
size: NA

CDR3: CASSDLREGLNEQFF
DNA: TGCGCCAGCAGTGATTTGCGGGAGGGCCTTAATGAGCAGTTCTTC
J: TRBJ2-1
D: TRBD2
V: TRBV10-2
size: NA

CDR3: CASSTGTSGSTDTQYF
DNA: TGCGCCAGCAGCACCGGGACTAGCGGGAGTACAGATACGCAGTATTTT
J: TRBJ2-3
D: TRBD2
V: TRBV5-1
size: NA

CDR3: CASSSDRVVSDYGYTF
DNA: TGTGCCAGCAGCTCAGACAGGGTGGTATCTGACTATGGCTACACCTTC
J: TRBJ1-2
D: TRBD1
V: TRBV7-9
size: NA

CDR3: CASSRGLADNEQFF
DNA: TGTGCCAGTAGTAGGGGACTAGCGGACAATGAGCAGTTCTTC
J: TRBJ2-1
D: TRBD2
V: TRBV19
size: once

CDR3: CSVEDVEKLFF
DNA: TGCAGCGTTGAAGACGTGGAAAAACTGTTTTTT
J: TRBJ1-4
D: NA
V: TRBV29-1
size: few

CDR3: CASSPGVSGRGGGNEQFF
DNA: TGCGCCAGCAGCCCCGGCGTCAGTGGGAGGGGAGGAGGAAATGAGCAGTTCTTC
J: TRBJ2-1
D: TRBD2
V: TRBV5-1
size: NA

CDR3: CASSPGTGPYEQYF
DNA: TGTGCCAGCAGCCCAGGGACAGGGCCCTACGAGCAGTACTTC
J: TRBJ2-7
D: TRBD1
V: TRBV11-3
size: NA